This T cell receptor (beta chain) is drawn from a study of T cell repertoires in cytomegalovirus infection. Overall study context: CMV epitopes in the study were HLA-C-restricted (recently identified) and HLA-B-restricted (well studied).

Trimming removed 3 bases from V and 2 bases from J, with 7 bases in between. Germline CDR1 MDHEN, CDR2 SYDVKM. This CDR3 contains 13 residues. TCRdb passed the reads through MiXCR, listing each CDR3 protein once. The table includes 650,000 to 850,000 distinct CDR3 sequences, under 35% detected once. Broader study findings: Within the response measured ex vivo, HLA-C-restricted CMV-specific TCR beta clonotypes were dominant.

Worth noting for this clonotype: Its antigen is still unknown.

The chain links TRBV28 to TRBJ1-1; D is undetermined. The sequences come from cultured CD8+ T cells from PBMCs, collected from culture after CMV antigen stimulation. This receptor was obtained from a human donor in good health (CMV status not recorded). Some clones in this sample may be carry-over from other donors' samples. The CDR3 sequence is CASSFARNTEAFF. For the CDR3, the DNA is TGTGCCAGCAGTTTCGCCCGTAACACTGAAGCTTTCTTT.